Included here is one T cell receptor (beta chain) sequence, with context. This receptor's antigen is unknown. Qualities for individual bases were not recorded, and no much larger clone is one base off. V gives up 7 bases and J gives up 3 bases, and the segment between their germline ends measures 22 bases. Per the germline V gene (reference sequence), LNHDA is the CDR1 and SQIVND is the CDR2. The CDR3 measures 17 amino acids from cysteine to phenylalanine. CDR3 DNA only is kept here, 51 bases in frame from base 1. The time point label of this sample denotes: about 28 days (+/-7) after the second vaccine dose. Because spike-specific TCR depth and breadth did not differ between the two schedules, AZD1222 recipients who got a second dose at roughly 4 weeks were pooled with those who got a second dose at roughly 12 weeks. Vaccinee samples were obtained from the UK trials COV001 and COV002, which included a single-blind randomized controlled phase 2/3 trial of AZD1222 (ChAdOx1 nCoV-19) in healthy adults. For TCRbeta chain sequencing, PBMC samples from trial participants were taken at day 0 and at day 28 after the second dose.

The data were obtained in a study of T cell responses to AZD1222 COVID-19 vaccine (dated by TCRdb to the early 2020s). Context from the whole study: A total of 233 trial participants underwent TCR sequencing, of whom around 210 had received two doses of AZD1222 and about 26 had received two doses of the MenACWY control vaccine. Trial participants were enrolled by age into subgroups of 18-55, 56-69 and 70-plus years, and 148, 28 and 57 TCR-sequenced participants, respectively, were included in these subgroups. General findings and caveats noted by the study authors: The vaccine-associated CD4 TCRs covered the entire spike protein, and the dominant responses fell in regions 160-218 and 743-854. Conclusions about previously exposed vaccinees were limited because only 5 or 6 AZD1222 recipients were SARS-CoV-2 seropositive at baseline. Spike-specific TCR breadth and depth rose significantly after two AZD1222 doses compared with day 0 and with MenACWY recipients. Reportedly, almost half of the unique spike-specific TCRs recognized epitopes lying outside the regions that are mutated in the B.1.351 and B.1.1.7 variants. Because no samples from the day 14 peak response were available, repertoires could be characterized only after the peak T cell response. In the small 56-69-year group, the increase in depth fell short of significance, most likely because of low power. Participants were mostly white British, with more females than males. The authors suggested clonal diversity may have been underestimated.

The CDR3 regions of human TCRbeta chains were subjected to immunosequencing. The authors' pipeline ran thus. Repertoire TCRs were matched against a reference library of SARS-CoV-2-specific TCRs generated with the MIRA antigen-specificity platform. Breadth was defined as the fraction of unique TCRs that were SARS-CoV-2-associated. Depth was defined as the fraction of total T cells that were SARS-CoV-2-associated. Each spike-specific TCR was assigned to its reactive spike region and to a CD4 or CD8 class using the MIRA data. Log10-transformed breadth and depth values were compared by one-way ANOVA with Sidak's multiple comparisons tests. In its TCRdb copy, this immuneACCESS table keeps in-frame sequences only and misses some clones. Where compared with another copy, unresolved V genes explain less than half of these, and the others have no known cause. Clone size and the V and J calls come from that table; the DNA yielded D and trimming. The sample profile shows 83,000 or so clones; 85% to 90% of them were found once. 6% to 7.5% of the sample lies in the top ten.

In this chain, TRBV19 is recombined with TRBJ1-5; no confident D gene assignment can be made. The clonotype comes from an adult who received the AZD1222 COVID-19 vaccine. Sequenced here: peripheral blood, sampled 28 days after the second AZD1222 dose. The DNA sequence is TGTGCCAGTACTCGGCGCGTTGGAGGGATGAACAATCAGCCCCAGCATTTT. Its translation is CASTRRVGGMNNQPQHF.